The text below deals with one T cell receptor beta chain. What it binds is not known. This entry is derived from a study of cytomegalovirus exposure and HLA in healthy donors. Across the study: Earlier findings included about 120 million unique TCR beta sequences obtained from 150 million to 200 million T cells. Study-wide findings and caveats: Presence/absence analyses assumed roughly uniform sequencing depth across donors. Cytomegalovirus association was assigned to about 180 TCR beta chains.

Primers for the PCR totalled 60 Vbeta and 13 Jbeta. The data were produced by immunoSEQ multiplex PCR, yet TCRdb's version contains in-frame clones alone and is incomplete. The sample carries about 100,000 clones, roughly 76% recorded once. Germline V gives CDR1 LNHDA, CDR2 SQIVND (reference sequence). The CDR3 is 13 amino acids. With 1 base removed from V and 4 bases from J, the gap between germline ends came to 7 bases. Sequenced material: PBMCs. This receptor was identified in a man in his forties in good health and CMV-seronegative. J is TRBJ1-2 and V is TRBV19; D is undetermined. CDR3 in amino acids: CASSIGRSYGYTF. The CDR3 bases are TGTGCCAGTAGTATAGGGCGGTCCTATGGCTACACCTTC.